This T cell receptor beta chain was sequenced during a study of cytomegalovirus exposure and HLA in healthy donors. Overall study findings and caveats: Upon later analysis, HLA-associated TCR beta chains proved more clonally expanded than other, equally common chains. A later analysis associated 16,951 TCR beta sequences with HLA alleles at a 0.05 false discovery rate. Researchers catalogued over 150 TCR beta chains as cytomegalovirus-associated. Sequencing likely produced, as an artifact, a cluster of highly shared sequence variants.

This clone was picked up a small number of times. Its antigen is currently unknown. Germline trimming cut 8 bases from V and 0 bases from J; bases unmatched to any gene: 11. The CDR3 extends over 16 amino acids. Germline loops: CDR1 MDHEN, CDR2 SYDVKM. The PCR had 60 Vbeta and 13 Jbeta primers. The protocol was immunoSEQ multiplex PCR, while the TCRdb copy is restricted to in-frame clones and leaves out a portion. The sample shows roughly 150,000 clones, 66% of them seen only once. The material sequenced was PBMCs. The chain combines TRBV28 with TRBJ2-7; 9 bases match TRBD2. The TCR was taken from a human donor in good health. The CDR3 DNA reads TGTGCCAGCTCAATGACTAGCGGCACTAACTCCTACGAGCAGTACTTC. Protein sequence: CASSMTSGTNSYEQYF.